What follows describes a single T cell receptor beta chain. V was cut by 8 bases and J by 1 base, with 9 bases left in between. CDR3 length: 14 amino acids. CDR1 MNHNS and CDR2 SASEGT come from the germline V gene. The time point here: after dendritic cell vaccination, including at tumor progression/relapse. No glioblastoma patient carried an isocitrate dehydrogenase mutation. The data were obtained in a study of glioma-infiltrating T cells after dendritic cell vaccination. The primer mix had 60 V beta and 13 J beta primers. TCRdb keeps only in-frame clones here, not all; method: immunoSEQ multiplex PCR. The repertoire holds about 76,000 clones, with about nine tenths as singletons.

The sequence was obtained from a human donor with glioblastoma. The sample was blood, taken after dendritic cell vaccination. The rearrangement links TRBV6-1 to TRBJ1-6; D is undetermined. The CDR3 bases are TGTGCCAGCGGTACGCGGTCCTATAATTCACCCCTCCACTTT. Amino acids: CASGTRSYNSPLHF.